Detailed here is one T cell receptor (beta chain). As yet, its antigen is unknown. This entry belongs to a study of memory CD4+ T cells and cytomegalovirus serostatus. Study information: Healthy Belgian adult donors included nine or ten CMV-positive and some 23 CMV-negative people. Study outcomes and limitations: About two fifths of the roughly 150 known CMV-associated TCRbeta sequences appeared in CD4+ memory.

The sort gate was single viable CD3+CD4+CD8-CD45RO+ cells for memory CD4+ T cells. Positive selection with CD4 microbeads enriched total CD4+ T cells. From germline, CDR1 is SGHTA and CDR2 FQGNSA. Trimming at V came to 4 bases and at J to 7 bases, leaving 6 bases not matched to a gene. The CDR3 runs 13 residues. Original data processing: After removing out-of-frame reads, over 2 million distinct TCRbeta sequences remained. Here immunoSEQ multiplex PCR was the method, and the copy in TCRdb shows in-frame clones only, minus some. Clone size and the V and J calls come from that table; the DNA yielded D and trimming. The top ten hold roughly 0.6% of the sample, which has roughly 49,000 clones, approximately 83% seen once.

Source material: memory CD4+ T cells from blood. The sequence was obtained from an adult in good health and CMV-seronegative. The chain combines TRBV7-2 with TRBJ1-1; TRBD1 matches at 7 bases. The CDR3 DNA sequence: TGTGCCAGCAGCTCCCAGGGGGTAGGTGAAGCTTTCTTT. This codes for CASSSQGVGEAFF.